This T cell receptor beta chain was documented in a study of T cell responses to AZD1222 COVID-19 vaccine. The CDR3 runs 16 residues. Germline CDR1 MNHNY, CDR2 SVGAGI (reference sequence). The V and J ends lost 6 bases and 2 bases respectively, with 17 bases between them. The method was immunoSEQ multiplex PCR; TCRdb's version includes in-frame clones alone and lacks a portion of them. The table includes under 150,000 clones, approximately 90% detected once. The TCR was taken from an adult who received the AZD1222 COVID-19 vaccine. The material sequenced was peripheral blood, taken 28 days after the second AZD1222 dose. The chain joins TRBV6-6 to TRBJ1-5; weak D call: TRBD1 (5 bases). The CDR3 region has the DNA TGTGCCAGCAGCCCCGGGACGGAATCCCGCAATCAGCCCCAGCATTTT. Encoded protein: CASSPGTESRNQPQHF.